What follows are 4 T cell receptor beta chains derived from one specimen sequenced in a study of identical twins. TCRdb re-derived calls from the 5' RACE reads in MiXCR, one entry per CDR3 protein. In the table there are about 190,000 distinct CDR3 sequences, about 15% of which are singletons. These data also featured in a second study, about T cells expressing NK-cell markers.

Sequenced sample: CD8+ T cells sorted from blood. The source of these receptors is a woman aged 18 to 35 in good health.

The gene calls are TRBV6-1 and TRBJ1-6; unclear D gene. V was shortened by 4 bases and J by 14 bases, with 9 bases between the two germline ends. The CDR3 runs to 11 residues. The germline gives CDR1 MNHNS, CDR2 SASEGT. The CDR3 protein is CASSVTRALHF. In DNA, the CDR3 is TGTGCCAGCAGTGTTACGAGGGCCCTCCACTTT.

This clonotype was found a few times. J is TRBJ2-7 and V is TRBV6-5; 9 bases line up with TRBD2. V lost 0 bases and J lost 3; bases outside the gene matches: 12. This CDR3 is 18 amino acids long. Germline V CDR1 and CDR2: MNHEY, SVGAGI. The CDR3 reads CASSYSIRSGGTIYEQYF. The DNA of the CDR3 is TGTGCCAGCAGTTACTCGATCAGGAGCGGGGGGACGATCTACGAGCAGTACTTC.

This rearrangement joins TRBV6-2 or TRBV6-3 to TRBJ2-1, with 9 positions matching TRBD2. From germline, CDR1 is MNHEY and CDR2 SVGEGT. V shed 4 bases, J shed 4 bases, and the junction held 5 bases outside the gene matches. This CDR3 is built from 15 residues. The CDR3 DNA is TGTGCCAGCAGTTTTTTAGCGGGGGAGTACAATGAGCAGTTCTTC. It yields the protein CASSFLAGEYNEQFF.

This clonotype was seen a few times. This chain links TRBV27 with TRBJ2-7; the D call may be TRBD1 or TRBD2 (5 bases each). CDR1 is MNHEY and CDR2 is SMNVEV in the germline V gene (reference sequence). The CDR3 runs to 15 residues. V lost 9 bases, J lost 1 base, and 19 bases lay in between. The CDR3 spells CASSLRGIPSYEQYF. Here the CDR3 DNA reads TGTGCCAGTAGCCTCCGGGGCATTCCTTCCTACGAGCAGTACTTC.